Listed here is a single T cell receptor (beta chain). This clonotype showed up many times. The clone's antigen remains unknown. No much larger clone exists at a distance of one base, and base qualities are not known. Amplification of TCR beta CDR3 regions was carried out from RNA transcripts. The TCR CDR3 was subjected to a first round of RT-PCR using the HTBI primer set and the Qiagen OneStep RT-PCR kit. The libraries were constructed in a second round of multiplex PCR and then size-selected and purified. Paired-end sequencing of the libraries was performed with 100 bp reads on an Illumina HiSeq2000. Turning to the authors' computational methods: SOAPnuke was used to process the raw data, throwing out any read that contained adapters or uncalled bases, had a mean Phred below 15, or lacked an exact constant-primer or identifier match. COPE v1.2.5 was used to merge the high-quality paired reads, and each unique nucleotide sequence was defined as a clonotype. MiTCR v1.1 was used to align the clonotypes against IMGT TRBV, TRBD and TRBJ reference segments. The analysis included only V-J combinations with a frequency above 0.0001, which together covered approximately 99% of the repertoires. The TCS score was defined as the ratio of F50 (clonal expansion) to E x V (chaos), calculated using BLOSUM62-based TCRdist between CDR3 peptides within each V-J. Welch's t-statistics and random forest reduced around 520 V-J features to around 14, which were used in a naive Bayes classifier (R e1071). Clones were called with MiXCR by TCRdb after fastp trimmed the public reads at Q25, and only in-frame beta chains were retained. Rows matching on CDR3 protein sequence are summarized as one entry with the most common DNA and genes. What appears here as the V and J calls and clone size reflects TCRdb's work, not the paper's. This sample holds 400,000 to 600,000 distinct CDR3 sequences; around 21% were observed only once. Together, the top ten hold less than 30% of the sample.

This sample is part of a study of T cells in Graves' hyperthyroidism and ophthalmopathy (dated by TCRdb to the late 2010s). Context from the whole study: Peripheral blood was collected at initial diagnosis, before any treatment. TCR V-J signatures able to tell the groups apart were searched for in a discovery cohort of more than 90 patients, of whom around 42 had Graves' ophthalmopathy and about 60 had stable Graves' hyperthyroidism. Whether ophthalmopathy could be predicted prospectively was tested in an independent validation cohort made up of fewer than 20 hyperthyroidism patients plus 17 patients who later progressed to ophthalmopathy. The roughly 100 discovery patients were randomly split 7:3 into training and test sets. In addition, the study compared T-cell repertoires in thyroid tissue and in blood from roughly six Graves' hyperthyroidism patients. After sampling, hyperthyroidism patients received methimazole starting at 30 mg daily, and ophthalmopathy patients received high-dose intravenous methylprednisolone. TCR Vbeta CDR3 sequencing of approximately 140 peripheral blood samples (43 ophthalmopathy, around 80 hyperthyroidism and about 17 progressor patients) is reported in the paper. Study-level results and caveats: Most expanded thyroid clonotypes (frequency above 0.001) were also detected in blood, suggesting blood repertoires may reflect thyroid immune responses. In validation, progression to ophthalmopathy was predicted by the model with roughly 69% sensitivity and around 75% specificity, a median of roughly six months before onset. A 13 V-J signature model separated ophthalmopathy from stable hyperthyroidism, with roughly 88% sensitivity and approximately 81% specificity in cross-validation and 80%/75% in testing. Sample size was not statistically predetermined, and blinding of investigators to group allocation was not performed.

The CDR3 starts with the cysteine, ends with the phenylalanine, and has 15 residues. Just CDR3 DNA is preserved here, 45 bases in frame from base 1. The germline ends are 13 bases apart after V is trimmed by 2 bases and J by 2 bases. Per the germline V gene, MDHEN is the CDR1 and SYDVKM is the CDR2. A patient counted as having stable Graves' hyperthyroidism if no progression to ophthalmopathy occurred over 18 months of follow-up. The hyperthyroidism patients were between 18 and 65 years old and newly diagnosed, with a disease duration of less than 2 months. Any patient with an uncontrolled infection, another autoimmune disease, pregnancy or lactation was excluded. Diagnoses were based on clinical symptoms, serum thyroxine and TRAb, thyroid ultrasound and orbital computed tomography. Ficoll-Paque density gradient centrifugation was used to isolate PBMCs from 8 to 10 ml of fresh peripheral blood. Total RNA was extracted with Trizol reagent, and quality was checked on an Agilent 2100 Bioanalyzer.

The chain couples TRBV28 to TRBJ2-7; no D gene can be assigned with confidence. The specimen was blood. The sequence came from a man aged 18 to 30 with Graves' hyperthyroidism. The CDR3 is CASSLVAHTPYEQYF. The bases are TGTGCCAGCAGTTTAGTCGCTCACACACCCTACGAGCAGTACTTC. When the CDR3 is completed using the reference TRBV28 and TRBJ2-7 genes on either side, the full variable domain is DVKVTQSSRYLVKRTGEKVFLECVQDMDHENMFWYRQDPGLGLRLIYFSYDVKMKEKGDIPEGYSVSREKKERFSLILESASTNQTSMYLCASSLVAHTPYEQYFGPGTRLTVT.